This T cell receptor beta chain was captured by sequencing in a study of T cell repertoires in ileal Crohn's disease. Study background: Median disease duration was roughly 8.5 years; about 37% smoked at surgery.

Each sample's TCRB immunosequencing used around 0.45 micrograms of biopsy DNA. This table comes from immunoSEQ multiplex PCR, and its TCRdb copy is limited to in-frame clones, with some not included. The top ten clones hold 17% of a sample with over 10,000 clones, 70% to 90% of them seen once. V shed 4 bases and J 8 bases; nucleotides not matched to a gene: 9. Looked up from germline, CDR1 is SGHNT and CDR2 is YYREEE (reference sequence). This CDR3 is 16 amino acids long. Study outcomes and limitations: Active smokers at surgery had more clonal expansions than non-smokers.

The time point was: neoterminal ileum biopsy at postoperative endoscopy, about 6 months after surgery. As concerns this clone: Its antigen remains unidentified.

The chain couples TRBV5-4 to TRBJ2-4; 13 bases align to TRBD2. This receptor was obtained from an adult with Crohn's disease. The sequencing input was ileal tissue. The CDR3 loop reads CASSPGRTSGSYIQYF. The CDR3 bases are TGTGCCAGCAGCCCAGGCCGGACTAGCGGGAGTTACATTCAGTACTTC.